This is a list of T cell receptor beta chains from one sample in a study of T cells in Graves' hyperthyroidism and ophthalmopathy. Each CDR3 protein is one row after TCRdb ran MiXCR on the multiplex PCR reads. The sample gives around 580,000 distinct CDR3 sequences, around 45% of which show up once; about 7.8% is in the top ten. The sequencing sample was made of peripheral blood or thyroid tissue (not recorded which). The receptors were gathered from a woman between 18 and 30 years old with Graves' hyperthyroidism. Each CDR3 is given with its conserved first and last residue. Fields, in order: D gene, V gene, clone size, J gene, CDR3 protein, CDR3 DNA. A D gene is named only where the DNA matches it firmly. The size entry is marked missing in some rows and otherwise reads once, few, many or a size class.

>TRBD1|TRBV15|.|TRBJ2-7
CAKAGTGGYEQYF
TGTGCCAAGGCCGGGACAGGGGGTTACGAGCAGTACTTC
>TRBD2|TRBV24-1|.|TRBJ2-3
CATSDLSGRAPDTQYF
TGTGCCACCAGTGATTTGAGCGGGAGGGCACCAGATACGCAGTATTTT
>.|TRBV18|.|TRBJ1-2
CASSPPATDYGYTF
TGTGCCAGCTCACCCCCGGCCACTGACTATGGCTACACCTTC
>.|TRBV15|once|TRBJ2-1
CATTPARSYNEQFF
TGTGCCACGACTCCAGCCAGGAGCTACAATGAGCAGTTCTTC
>TRBD1|TRBV2|.|TRBJ1-2
CASSALDRGGGYTF
TGTGCCAGCAGTGCTCTCGACAGGGGAGGGGGCTACACCTTC
>.|TRBV2|.|TRBJ1-2
CASSEPGEADGYTF
TGTGCCAGCAGTGAACCGGGTGAGGCGGATGGCTACACCTTC
>TRBD2|TRBV20-1|.|TRBJ2-1
CSARDVASGRVNEQFF
TGCAGTGCTAGAGATGTGGCTAGCGGGAGGGTCAATGAGCAGTTCTTC
>.|TRBV29-1|many|TRBJ1-1
CSALDQVDTEAFF
TGCAGCGCTTTGGACCAGGTTGACACTGAAGCTTTCTTT
>TRBD1|TRBV6-4|many|TRBJ1-2
CASSPGTEAYGYTF
TGTGCCAGCAGCCCCGGGACAGAGGCGTATGGCTACACCTTC
>.|TRBV5-8|many|TRBJ2-5
CASSLDWGTVPQETQYF
TGTGCCAGCAGCTTGGACTGGGGAACAGTCCCGCAAGAGACCCAGTACTTC
>.|TRBV4-3|once|TRBJ2-6
CASNQDMSGANVLTF
TGCGCCAGCAACCAAGATATGTCTGGGGCCAACGTCCTGACTTTC
>.|TRBV25-1|many|TRBJ2-3
CASSDPPLDTQYF
TGTGCCAGCAGTGACCCCCCTCTAGATACGCAGTATTTT
>.|TRBV5-6|once|TRBJ2-7
CASSPRTVVRSSYEQYF
TGTGCCAGCAGCCCACGTACCGTCGTAAGGAGCTCCTACGAGCAGTACTTC
>.|TRBV15|.|TRBJ2-3
CATSIRETWQTDTQYF
TGTGCCACCAGCATACGGGAGACGTGGCAGACAGATACGCAGTATTTT
>.|TRBV20-1|.|TRBJ1-3
CSARDTGGGKTGNTIYF
TGCAGTGCTAGAGATACCGGGGGCGGTAAGACTGGAAACACCATATATTTT
>TRBD2|TRBV12-3/TRBV12-4|few|TRBJ2-2
CASSSTLRTSGRAAGELFF
TGTGCCAGCAGTTCCACCCTCAGGACTAGCGGGAGGGCCGCCGGGGAGCTGTTTTTT
>.|TRBV24-1|many|TRBJ2-7
CATSDLDYSYEQYF
TGTGCCACCAGTGATTTGGACTACTCCTACGAGCAGTACTTC
>.|TRBV7-3|many|TRBJ1-1
CASSPNGQLNTEAFF
TGTGCCAGCAGCCCTAATGGACAGCTCAACACTGAAGCTTTCTTT
>.|TRBV20-1|few|TRBJ2-5
CSARGGGTQYF
TGCAGTGCTAGGGGGGGCGGGACCCAGTACTTC
>TRBD2|TRBV29-1|.|TRBJ2-7
CSVGGGLAGFYNEQYF
TGCAGCGTTGGGGGCGGGCTAGCGGGTTTCTACAATGAGCAGTACTTC
>.|TRBV5-5|many|TRBJ1-2
CASSLNTFRGYTF
TGTGCCAGCAGCTTGAACACCTTCAGGGGCTACACCTTC
>.|TRBV20-1|.|TRBJ1-5
CSAKGDSSLNQPQHF
TGCAGTGCTAAAGGAGACAGCAGCCTTAATCAGCCCCAGCATTTT
>.|TRBV20-1|.|TRBJ1-5
CSASRDWGASNQPQHF
TGCAGTGCTAGCAGAGATTGGGGGGCGAGCAATCAGCCCCAGCATTTT
>.|TRBV29-1|.|TRBJ1-4
CSVASATNEKLFF
TGCAGCGTGGCGAGTGCAACTAATGAAAAACTGTTTTTT
>TRBD1|TRBV24-1|.|TRBJ1-5
CATGGRGFGNQPQHF
TGTGCCACCGGGGGCAGGGGGTTTGGCAATCAGCCCCAGCATTTT
>.|TRBV7-8|.|TRBJ2-6
CASSLTMTF
TGTGCCAGCAGCTTAACCATGACTTTC
>.|TRBV6-5|.|TRBJ1-2
CASSYRGKGGTF
TGTGCCAGCAGTTACCGGGGGAAGGGGGGCACCTTC
>.|TRBV27|many|TRBJ2-7
CASSTPAGEEQYF
TGTGCCAGCAGTACCCCTGCAGGTGAAGAGCAGTACTTC
>TRBD1|TRBV5-4|many|TRBJ1-1
CASSSKTGGLNTEAFF
TGTGCCAGCAGCTCAAAGACAGGGGGTTTGAACACTGAAGCTTTCTTT
>TRBD1|TRBV12-3/TRBV12-4|.|TRBJ1-2
CASRKSPGQGGSGYGYTF
TGTGCCAGCAGGAAATCCCCGGGACAGGGAGGGAGCGGCTATGGCTACACCTTC
>TRBD2|TRBV7-9|.|TRBJ2-7
CASSRGLAGGEQYF
TGTGCCAGCAGCCGTGGACTAGCGGGAGGGGAGCAGTACTTC
>TRBD1|TRBV20-1|many|TRBJ1-2
CSARRYRGEGYTF
TGCAGTGCTAGACGTTACAGGGGTGAAGGCTACACCTTC
>.|TRBV7-9|.|TRBJ2-5
CASNSGPQETQYF
TGTGCCAGCAACTCGGGACCCCAAGAGACCCAGTACTTC
>TRBD1|TRBV2|once|TRBJ1-2
CASRLLESLGTGPTYGYTF
TGTGCCAGCAGGTTATTGGAAAGCCTGGGGACAGGTCCTACCTATGGCTACACCTTC
>.|TRBV5-1|.|TRBJ1-1
CASSLAGTSTTEAFF
TGCGCCAGCAGCTTGGCTGGGACCTCAACGACTGAAGCTTTCTTT
>.|TRBV19|many|TRBJ2-7
CASSIGRARDEQYF
TGTGCCAGTAGTATCGGCAGGGCCAGGGACGAGCAGTACTTC
>.|TRBV2|many|TRBJ1-1
CASSELGWMGTEAFF
TGTGCCAGCAGTGAATTAGGGTGGATGGGCACTGAAGCTTTCTTT
>TRBD2|TRBV20-1|few|TRBJ2-3
CSAPGSGTSTDTQYF
TGCAGTGCCCCGGGTAGCGGGACAAGCACAGATACGCAGTATTTT
>.|TRBV20-1|once|TRBJ1-2
CSADAGPANYGYTF
TGCAGTGCGGACGCGGGACCAGCTAACTATGGCTACACCTTC
>.|TRBV18|many|TRBJ2-7
CASSSGRKEQYF
TGTGCCAGCTCATCGGGTCGGAAGGAGCAGTACTTC
>.|TRBV29-1|many|TRBJ2-7
CSALNPGPVWEQYF
TGCAGCGCACTGAACCCGGGACCTGTTTGGGAGCAGTACTTC
>TRBD2|TRBV12-3/TRBV12-4|.|TRBJ2-5
CASSLLAGLYF
TGTGCCAGCAGTTTACTAGCGGGACTGTACTTC
>TRBD1|TRBV24-1|many|TRBJ2-5
CATSAGTGGRETQYF
TGTGCCACCAGTGCCGGGACAGGGGGCAGGGAGACCCAGTACTTC
>.|TRBV20-1|.|TRBJ2-7
CSARDWGRHSYEQYF
TGCAGTGCTAGAGATTGGGGGCGACACTCCTACGAGCAGTACTTC
>TRBD2|TRBV29-1|once|TRBJ2-5
CQLGGSKETQYF
TGCCAGCTCGGCGGGAGCAAAGAGACCCAGTACTTC
>TRBD1|TRBV4-3|.|TRBJ1-6
CASSPRGTGDTHF
TGCGCCAGCAGCCCACGAGGGACAGGGGACACCCACTTT
>.|TRBV24-1|many|TRBJ2-7
CATSDQTRDKGEQYF
TGTGCCACCAGTGATCAAACCCGGGACAAGGGCGAGCAGTACTTC
>TRBD2|TRBV27|many|TRBJ2-5
CASSTGLAGVLETQYF
TGTGCCAGCAGTACCGGACTAGCGGGAGTGTTGGAGACCCAGTACTTC
>.|TRBV29-1|.|TRBJ2-7
CSPGPGEQYF
TGCAGCCCAGGCCCCGGCGAGCAGTACTTC
>.|TRBV18|few|TRBJ1-5
CASSLNGDHQHQPQHF
TGTGCCAGCTCACTTAACGGCGATCATCAGCATCAGCCCCAGCATTTT
>.|TRBV2|once|TRBJ2-7
CAQGHHGTDSYEQYF
TGTGCCCAAGGGCACCACGGGACGGACAGCTACGAGCAGTACTTC
>.|TRBV7-6|.|TRBJ2-7
CASSRGRTNYEQYF
TGTGCCAGCAGCAGGGGACGGACGAACTACGAGCAGTACTTC
>.|TRBV15|.|TRBJ1-2
CATSREVGGYTF
TGTGCCACCAGCAGAGAAGTTGGTGGCTACACCTTC
>.|TRBV6-2/TRBV6-3|many|TRBJ1-5
CASSYTAARGNQPQHF
TGTGCCAGCAGTTACACAGCAGCGAGGGGCAATCAGCCCCAGCATTTT
>TRBD1|TRBV9|once|TRBJ2-5
CASSPDGTGNQPQYF
TGTGCCAGCAGCCCTGACGGGACAGGCAATCAGCCCCAGTACTTC
>.|TRBV29-1|.|TRBJ1-5
CSARQEINQPQHF
TGCAGCGCTAGACAGGAAATCAATCAGCCCCAGCATTTT
>.|TRBV30|.|TRBJ1-5
CAWNEGGNQPQHF
TGTGCCTGGAACGAGGGTGGCAATCAGCCCCAGCATTTT
>.|TRBV11-1|many|TRBJ2-2
CASSATGRRTGELFF
TGTGCCAGCAGCGCCACGGGGCGGAGGACCGGGGAGCTGTTTTTT
>.|TRBV2|.|TRBJ2-7
CASSRYRDMSYEQYF
TGTGCCAGCAGTCGATACCGGGACATGTCCTACGAGCAGTACTTC